The 7 T cell receptor beta chains presented below share a single source sample, sequenced in a study of T cell changes during pregnancy in multiple sclerosis. Sequenced by immunoSEQ multiplex PCR; TCRdb stores in-frame clones only, minus some. The data contain about 48,000 clones, roughly 85% of them singletons. The material was CD4+ T cells from peripheral blood mononuclear cells, obtained in the second trimester of pregnancy. These receptors all stem from a female donor with multiple sclerosis, enrolled in a pregnancy study.

The V gene is TRBV19, the J gene TRBJ2-2, with 7 bases aligning to TRBD1. From germline, CDR1 is LNHDA and CDR2 SQIVND (reference sequence). V was pared by 6 bases and J by 0 bases, with 4 bases of the junction left unmatched. The CDR3 totals 15 residues. The DNA for the CDR3 is TGTGCCAGTAGCATACAGGGGACGAACACCGGGGAGCTGTTTTTT. It is translated as CASSIQGTNTGELFF.

The gene calls are TRBV5-1 and TRBJ2-7, with a tentative D call TRBD1 (7 bases). The V gene lost 3 bases and the J gene lost 3 bases, with 16 bases spanning the gap. The germline gives CDR1 SGHRS, CDR2 YFSETQ. This CDR3 comprises 15 residues. CDR3 sequence (DNA): TGCGCCAGCAGCTCAACTGCGGGACAGATCTACGAGCAGTACTTC. It translates to CASSSTAGQIYEQYF.

This sequence joins TRBV11-2 and TRBJ2-1, with D hard to call. There are 14 residues in the CDR3. Trimming took 0 bases from V and 3 from J, leaving 6 bases between them. Germline V gene lookup returns CDR1 SGHAT and CDR2 FQNNGV. DNA for the CDR3: TGTGCCAGCAGCTTAGATAGCAACTACAATGAGCAGTTCTTC. Amino acid sequence: CASSLDSNYNEQFF.

This chain joins TRBV4-1 and TRBJ1-2; D remains ambiguous. The germline CDR1 and CDR2 sequences are MGHRA and YSYEKL. This CDR3 has 12 residues. V was pared by 0 bases and J by 8 bases, with 7 bases between. CDR3 amino acids: CASSQDLAGYTF. Here the CDR3 DNA reads TGCGCCAGCAGCCAAGATCTGGCCGGCTACACCTTC.

The rearrangement uses TRBV11-2 and TRBJ1-1; D gene unclear. Germline V gives CDR1 SGHAT, CDR2 FQNNGV. Trimming left V 1 base short and J 8 bases short, with 5 bases between. This CDR3 has 11 amino acids. The DNA for the CDR3 is TGTGCCAGCAGCTTAGGCGGAGAAGCTTTCTTT. This codes for CASSLGGEAFF.

The V call is TRBV6-1, the J call TRBJ2-7; 11 bases agree with TRBD1. J was trimmed by 3 bases and V by 6 bases; bases with no gene match: 7. Germline V gene sequence: CDR1 MNHNS, CDR2 SASEGT. This CDR3 is built from 15 residues. The CDR3 sequence: CASSRGGTGGYEQYF. Written as DNA, the CDR3 is TGTGCCAGCAGCCGAGGGGGGACAGGGGGCTACGAGCAGTACTTC.

This rearrangement joins TRBV18 to TRBJ2-5, with D possibly being TRBD1 (5 bases). In germline, CDR1 is KGHSH, CDR2 LQKENI. Trimming cost V 1 base and J 2 bases, with 11 bases left between them. The length of the CDR3 is 15 residues. The CDR3 DNA follows: TGTGCCAGCTCACCACTCGGGTACAGGCAAGAGACCCAGTACTTC. Its protein product is CASSPLGYRQETQYF.